Listed below are T cell receptor beta chains from one sample, sequenced in a study of control samples from healthy donors and cancer patients. Here immunoSEQ multiplex PCR was the method, and the copy in TCRdb shows in-frame clones only, minus some. In the table there are approximately 100,000 clones, approximately 82% of which are singletons. The sample was blood. The receptor set was obtained from a man aged 60 to 75 in good health. The CDR3 runs from the conserved cysteine through the conserved F or W.

TRBV7-8	TRBJ2-3	CASSYLLRATDTQYF
TRBV4-2	TRBJ2-5	CASSQGFTAPSRAETQYF
TRBV11-2	TRBJ2-5	CASSSLEGTQYF
TRBV27	TRBJ2-7	CAVGLSYEQYF
TRBV7-8	TRBJ2-7	CASSLVSGSYEQYF
TRBV9	TRBJ2-3	CASSPTVDTQYF
TRBV24-1	TRBJ2-1	CATSDPAAGTRNEQFF
TRBV5-5	TRBJ2-7	CASSLSWGAMYEQYF
TRBV6-4	TRBJ2-3	CASIPFRQADTQYF
TRBV19	TRBJ1-1	CASSTPTWRAFF
TRBV3-1/TRBV3-2	TRBJ1-1	CASRIRDGNTEAFF
TRBV19	TRBJ1-6	CASSISQRLPSSYNSPLHF
TRBV6-5	TRBJ2-3	CASSTRLAGGDTQYF
TRBV6-5	TRBJ1-2	CASTGGMNGYTF